This T cell receptor beta chain is from a study of spatial heterogeneity in lung cancer. Noted time point: sample taken at primary tumor resection. From tumor, nontumor lung or frozen PBMC, whole RNA was taken unsorted for sequencing. TCRdb re-called the 5' RACE reads through MiXCR, storing one row per CDR3 protein. The table shows about 85,000 distinct CDR3 sequences, with approximately 21% occurring only once. V lost 4 bases to trimming and J lost 5 bases, with 9 bases between them. The length of the CDR3 is 13 residues. Germline V lookup: CDR1 KGHSH, CDR2 LQKENI. This specimen consisted of PBMCs, obtained at surgery. The chain is built from TRBV18 and TRBJ1-5; D remains unclear. The sequence was collected from a male donor with early-stage non-small cell lung cancer. Here the CDR3 reads CASSRGGDQPQHF. The CDR3 region has the DNA TGTGCCAGCTCACGGGGAGGAGATCAGCCCCAGCATTTT.